The 13 T cell receptor beta chains given below trace back to one sample, sequenced in a study of vaccination and CD4 T cells after COVID-19. Cultured CD4+ T cell DNA was sequenced using the Oncomine TCR Beta short-read assay. TCRdb recomputed calls from the PCR reads with MiXCR, one row per CDR3 protein. The sample lists about 10,000 distinct CDR3 sequences, less than 55% occurring once. No antigen has been identified for these receptors. Treatment noted: roughly 10-day PBMC culture with coronavirus spike peptide pools or control peptides (ViraFEST assay). Material for sequencing was CD4+ T cells from blood, cultured in vitro. The receptors come from a human donor who had recovered from COVID-19.

This sequence joins TRBV7-6 and TRBJ2-1; 8 positions match TRBD1. This CDR3 is built from 16 residues. V shed 4 bases, J shed 2 bases, and the junction held 7 bases outside the gene matches. Per germline, CDR1 SGHVS and CDR2 FNYEAQ. CDR3 sequence: CASSSRTGSPYNEQFF. DNA for the CDR3: TGTGCCAGCAGCTCAAGGACAGGGAGCCCCTACAATGAGCAGTTCTTC.

This sequence joins TRBV20-1 and TRBJ1-5; D unresolved. V was trimmed by 4 bases and J by 8 bases, leaving 12 bases between them. Germline V CDR1 and CDR2: DFQATT, SNEGSKA (reference sequence). The CDR3 is made up of 12 amino acids. This CDR3 is CSAKQGWEPQHF. CDR3 sequence (DNA): TGCAGTGCTAAACAAGGTTGGGAGCCCCAGCATTTT.

This clonotype was observed a single time. This sequence joins TRBV7-9 and TRBJ2-7; D remains unclear. V lost 4 bases, J lost 6 bases, and 10 bases lay in between. The CDR3 runs 12 residues. Looked up from germline, CDR1 is SEHNR and CDR2 is FQNEAQ (reference sequence). CDR3 sequence (DNA): TGTGCCAGCAGCTCCTCCATGGGCGAGCAGTACTTC. Translation gives CASSSSMGEQYF.

This clonotype has a single count. V gene TRBV30 combines with J gene TRBJ1-2; D unclear. CDR1 is GTSNPN, CDR2 SVGIG, per germline (reference sequence). V lost 3 bases and J 2 bases, leaving 13 bases between the germline ends. The CDR3 runs to 14 residues. The CDR3, as DNA: TGTGCCTGGAGCGGGCCGGGGAGCAACTATGGCTACACCTTC. It yields the protein CAWSGPGSNYGYTF.

The V and J genes are TRBV5-1 and TRBJ1-6; D is possibly TRBD1 (5 bases). The CDR3 contains 13 residues. V dropped 4 bases and J dropped 10 bases, with 12 bases sitting between them. Germline CDR1 SGHRS, CDR2 YFSETQ. The CDR3 region is CASSPSGGSPLHF. Written as DNA, the CDR3 is TGCGCCAGCAGCCCTTCGGGGGGATCACCCCTCCACTTT. The complete variable domain, with remaining parts taken from reference TRBV5-1 and TRBJ1-6, reads KAGVTQTPRYLIKTRGQQVTLSCSPISGHRSVSWYQQTPGQGLQFLFEYFSETQRNKGNFPGRFSGRQFSNSRSEMNVSTLELGDSALYLCASSPSGGSPLHFGNGTRLTVT.

The chain links TRBV7-2 to TRBJ2-1, with D uncertain. Trimming removed 1 base at V and 6 bases at J, with 10 bases between. CDR3 length: 14 amino acids. Germline assignment: CDR1 SGHTA and CDR2 FQGNSA. The CDR3 here is CASSLDLVGNEQFF. The CDR3 DNA reads TGTGCCAGCAGCTTAGACCTGGTAGGCAATGAGCAGTTCTTC.

This sequence joins TRBV19 and TRBJ1-1; D is ambiguous. The CDR3 spans 16 residues. Germline CDR1 is LNHDA and CDR2 is SQIVND (reference sequence). The V end was cut by 4 bases, the J end by 1 base, with 16 bases between. The CDR3 nucleotides are TGTGCCAGTAGTAGTCTGGCTGGGTGGGGGAACACTGAAGCTTTCTTT. It translates to CASSSLAGWGNTEAFF.

The chain links TRBV19 to TRBJ2-3, with D perhaps TRBD2 (5 bases). Germline assignment: CDR1 LNHDA and CDR2 SQIVND (reference sequence). The V and J ends lost 5 bases and 1 base respectively, with 10 bases between them. The CDR3 consists of 14 residues. The DNA of the CDR3 is TGTGCCAGTAGTCCCCTCGGGGGCACAGATACGCAGTATTTT. This codes for CASSPLGGTDTQYF.

Only a few counts were recorded for this clonotype. The junction departs from germline at one end; a sequencing error may be responsible. The chain joins TRBV11-1 to TRBJ2-5; TRBD1 matches 12 bases. The V gene's germline CDR1 is SGHAT and CDR2 FQDESV (reference sequence). CDR3 length: 16 amino acids. The CDR3 protein is CASNPGGTGGEETQYF. DNA for the CDR3: TGCGCCTCTAACCCCGGGGGGACAGGGGGCGAGGAGACCCAGTACTTC.

This clonotype was seen a few times. The chain combines TRBV19 with TRBJ1-1; 8 bases align to TRBD1. Germline CDR1 LNHDA, CDR2 SQIVND (reference sequence). The junction had 18 bases not matched to a gene; V was cut back by 6 bases and J by 0 bases. The CDR3 spans 19 residues. DNA of the CDR3: TGTGCCAGTAGGATCGTCGTAGGACAGGGCGCTACTCTGAACACTGAAGCTTTCTTT. It encodes CASRIVVGQGATLNTEAFF.

This clonotype was counted only a few times. The chain recombines TRBV19 with TRBJ1-2, with D possibly TRBD1 on 6 matching bases. The CDR3 has 13 amino acids. V gave up 7 bases and J gave up 4 bases, with 13 bases separating them. Looked up from germline, CDR1 is LNHDA and CDR2 is SQIVND (reference sequence). The CDR3 bases are TGTGCCAGTACGGACAGAAACATCTATGGCTACACCTTC. Translated, it gives CASTDRNIYGYTF.

This sequence joins TRBV19 and TRBJ2-1, with 15 bases fitting TRBD2. Trimming cost V 6 bases and J 6 bases; bases outside gene matches: 3. The CDR3 is 15 residues long. CDR1 is LNHDA, CDR2 SQIVND, per germline (reference sequence). CDR3 loop: CASRRTSGGANEQFF. CDR3 bases: TGTGCCAGTAGAAGGACTAGCGGGGGGGCCAATGAGCAGTTCTTC.

J is TRBJ1-2 and V is TRBV12-3 or TRBV12-4; 9 bases line up with TRBD1. CDR3 length: 14 residues. Trimming cost V 7 bases and J 8 bases; bases outside gene matches: 11. CDR3 sequence: CASTRGQGLGGYTF. The CDR3 nucleotides are TGTGCCAGCACCAGGGGACAGGGTCTGGGAGGCTACACCTTC.